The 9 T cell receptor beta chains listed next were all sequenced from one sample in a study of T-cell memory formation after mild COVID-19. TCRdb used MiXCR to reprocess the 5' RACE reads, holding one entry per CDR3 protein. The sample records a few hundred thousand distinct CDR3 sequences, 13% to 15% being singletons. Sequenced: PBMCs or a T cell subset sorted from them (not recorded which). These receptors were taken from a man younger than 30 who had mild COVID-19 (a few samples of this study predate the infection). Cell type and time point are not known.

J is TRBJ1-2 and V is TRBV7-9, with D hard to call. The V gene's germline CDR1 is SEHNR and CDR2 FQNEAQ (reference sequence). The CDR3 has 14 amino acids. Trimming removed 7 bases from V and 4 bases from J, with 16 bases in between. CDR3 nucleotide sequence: TGTGCCAGCACGGCCAAGGGATTCGCCTATGGCTACACCTTC. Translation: CASTAKGFAYGYTF.

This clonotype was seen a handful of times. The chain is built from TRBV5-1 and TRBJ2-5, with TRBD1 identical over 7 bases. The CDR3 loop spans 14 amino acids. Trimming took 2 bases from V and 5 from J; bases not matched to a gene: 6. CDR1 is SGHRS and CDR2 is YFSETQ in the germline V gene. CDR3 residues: CASSFVTGDETQYF. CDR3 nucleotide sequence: TGCGCCAGCAGCTTTGTAACAGGGGACGAGACCCAGTACTTC.

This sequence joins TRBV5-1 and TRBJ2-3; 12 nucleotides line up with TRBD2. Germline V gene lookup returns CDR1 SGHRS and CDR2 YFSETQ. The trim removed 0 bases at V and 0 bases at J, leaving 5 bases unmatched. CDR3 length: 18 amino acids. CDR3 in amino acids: CASSLVLAGGISTDTQYF. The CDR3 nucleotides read TGCGCCAGCAGCTTGGTACTAGCGGGGGGTATAAGCACAGATACGCAGTATTTT.

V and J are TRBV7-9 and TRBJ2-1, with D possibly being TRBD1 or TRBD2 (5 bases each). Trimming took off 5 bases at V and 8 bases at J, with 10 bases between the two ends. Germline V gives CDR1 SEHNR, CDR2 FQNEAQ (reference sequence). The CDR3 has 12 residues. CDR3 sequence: CASSRGRDEQFF. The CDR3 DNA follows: TGTGCCAGCAGCCGGGGCCGGGATGAGCAGTTCTTC.

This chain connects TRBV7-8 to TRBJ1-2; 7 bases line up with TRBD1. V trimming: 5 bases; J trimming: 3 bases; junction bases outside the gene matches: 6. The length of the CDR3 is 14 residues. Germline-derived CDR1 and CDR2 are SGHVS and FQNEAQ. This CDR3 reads CASSPDRTHYGYTF. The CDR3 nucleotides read TGTGCCAGCAGCCCGGACAGGACTCACTATGGCTACACCTTC.

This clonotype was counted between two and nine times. CDR3 coding DNA: TGTGCCAGCACACTAGCGGGGATTTATGAGCAGTTCTTC. It is translated as CASTLAGIYEQFF. The V call is TRBV6-5, the J call TRBJ2-1, with 10 bases identical to TRBD2. CDR1 MNHEY and CDR2 SVGAGI come from the germline V gene. V gave up 7 bases and J gave up 8 bases; unmatched junction bases: 5. The CDR3 sequence is 13 residues long.

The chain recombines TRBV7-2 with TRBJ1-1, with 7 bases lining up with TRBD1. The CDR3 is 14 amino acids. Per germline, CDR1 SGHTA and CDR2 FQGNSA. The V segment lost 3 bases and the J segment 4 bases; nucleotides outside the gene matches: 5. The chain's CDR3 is CASSLGRGITEAFF. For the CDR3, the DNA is TGTGCCAGCAGCTTGGGCAGGGGGATCACTGAAGCTTTCTTT.

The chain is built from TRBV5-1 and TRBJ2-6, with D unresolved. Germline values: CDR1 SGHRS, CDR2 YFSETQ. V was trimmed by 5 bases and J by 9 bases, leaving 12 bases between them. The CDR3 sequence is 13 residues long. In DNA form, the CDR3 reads TGCGCCAGCAGGATCCGGACCAGCAACGTCCTGACTTTC. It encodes CASRIRTSNVLTF.

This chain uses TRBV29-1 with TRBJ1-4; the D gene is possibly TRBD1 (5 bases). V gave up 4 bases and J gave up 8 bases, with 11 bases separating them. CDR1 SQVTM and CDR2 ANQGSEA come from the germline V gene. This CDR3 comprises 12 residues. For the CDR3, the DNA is TGCAGCGTTGTTGGGGGAGGAGAAAAACTGTTTTTT. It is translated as CSVVGGGEKLFF.